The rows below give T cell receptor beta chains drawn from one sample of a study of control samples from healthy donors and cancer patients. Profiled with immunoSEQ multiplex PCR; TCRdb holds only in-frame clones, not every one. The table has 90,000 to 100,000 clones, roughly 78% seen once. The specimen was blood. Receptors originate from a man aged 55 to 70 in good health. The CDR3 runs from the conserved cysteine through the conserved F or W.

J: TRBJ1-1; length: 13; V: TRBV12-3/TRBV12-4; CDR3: CASSSGVNTEAFF
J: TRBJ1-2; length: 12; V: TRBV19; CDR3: CASSIEGYGYTF
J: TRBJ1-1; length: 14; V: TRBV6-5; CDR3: CASTRKAGNTEAFF
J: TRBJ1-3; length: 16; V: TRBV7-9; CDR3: CASSLRGLLSGNTIYF
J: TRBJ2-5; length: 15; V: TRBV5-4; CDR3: CASSKGLAGQETQYF
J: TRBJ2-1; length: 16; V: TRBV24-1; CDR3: CATSDTSGSSYNEQFF
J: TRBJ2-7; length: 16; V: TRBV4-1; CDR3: CASSQGEVLRSYEQYF
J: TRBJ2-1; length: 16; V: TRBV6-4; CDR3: CASSDNLAPRVNEQFF
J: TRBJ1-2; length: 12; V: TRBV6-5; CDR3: CASRPRQGGYTF
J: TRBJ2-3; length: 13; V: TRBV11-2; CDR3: CASNPSESDTQYF
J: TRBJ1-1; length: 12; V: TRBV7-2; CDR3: CASSFIGAEAFF
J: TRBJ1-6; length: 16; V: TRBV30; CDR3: CAWSPPVGSYNSPLHF
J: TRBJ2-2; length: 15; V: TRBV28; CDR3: CASSRDSPGGGELFF
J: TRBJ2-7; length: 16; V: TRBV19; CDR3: CASSAPTGGSVNEQYF
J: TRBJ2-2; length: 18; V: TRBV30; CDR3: CAWSVLPSGRGNTGELFF
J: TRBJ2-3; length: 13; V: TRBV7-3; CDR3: CASSRVGTDTQYF
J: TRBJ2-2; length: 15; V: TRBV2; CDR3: CASKVDLANTGELFF
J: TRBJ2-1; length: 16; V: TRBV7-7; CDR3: CASSPNPGISWGEQFF
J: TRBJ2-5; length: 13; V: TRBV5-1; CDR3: CASSPRTGETQYF
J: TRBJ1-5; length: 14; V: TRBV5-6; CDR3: CASSLGRSNQPQHF
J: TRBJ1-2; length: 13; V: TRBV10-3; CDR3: CAISELRGDGYTF
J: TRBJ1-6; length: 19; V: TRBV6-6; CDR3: CASSPLDTLKSSYNSPLHF
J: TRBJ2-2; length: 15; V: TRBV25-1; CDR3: CASSDGGVNTGELFF
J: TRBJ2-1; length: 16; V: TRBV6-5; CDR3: CASSYTLGQGADEQFF
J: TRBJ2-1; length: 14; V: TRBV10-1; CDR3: CASSEYIGPGEQFF
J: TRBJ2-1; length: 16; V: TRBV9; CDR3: CASSVAGTGAMEEQFF
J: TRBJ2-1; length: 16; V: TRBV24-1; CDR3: CATGGGRGRVANEQFF
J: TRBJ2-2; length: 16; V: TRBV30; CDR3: CAWSAPFRGGGGELFF
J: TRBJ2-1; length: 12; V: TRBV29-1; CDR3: CSADLGTGKGFF
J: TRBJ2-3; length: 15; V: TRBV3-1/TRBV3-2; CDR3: CASSQGGGALDTQYF
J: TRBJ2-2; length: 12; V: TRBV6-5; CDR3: CASSPLDGELFF
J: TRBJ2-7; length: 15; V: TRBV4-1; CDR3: CASTLYPSGSYEQYF
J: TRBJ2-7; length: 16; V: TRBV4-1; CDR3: CASSQEGRTSGYEQYF